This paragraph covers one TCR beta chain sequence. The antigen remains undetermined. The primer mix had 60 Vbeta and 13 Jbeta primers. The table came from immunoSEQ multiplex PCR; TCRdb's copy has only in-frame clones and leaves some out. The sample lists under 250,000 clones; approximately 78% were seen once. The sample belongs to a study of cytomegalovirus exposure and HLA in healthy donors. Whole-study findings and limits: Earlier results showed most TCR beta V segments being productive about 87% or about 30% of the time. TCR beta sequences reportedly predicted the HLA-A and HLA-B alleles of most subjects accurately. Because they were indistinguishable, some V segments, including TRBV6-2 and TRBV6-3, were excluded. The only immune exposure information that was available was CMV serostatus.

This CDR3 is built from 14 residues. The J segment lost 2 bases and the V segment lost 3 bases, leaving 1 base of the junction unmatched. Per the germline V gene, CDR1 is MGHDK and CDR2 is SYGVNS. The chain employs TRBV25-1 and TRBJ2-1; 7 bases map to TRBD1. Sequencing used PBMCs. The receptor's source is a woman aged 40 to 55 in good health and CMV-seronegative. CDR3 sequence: CASSDQGAYNEQFF. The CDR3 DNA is TGTGCCAGCAGTGATCAGGGGGCCTACAATGAGCAGTTCTTC.